The rows below give T cell receptor beta chains drawn from one sample of a study of T cell responses to AZD1222 COVID-19 vaccine. The data were produced by immunoSEQ multiplex PCR, yet TCRdb's version contains in-frame clones alone and is incomplete. The table lists approximately 140,000 clones, 90% to 95% of them singletons, with less than 3.5% in the top ten. Material: peripheral blood, obtained on day 0 of MenACWY control vaccination. These receptors were taken from an adult in good health. Both conserved end residues are part of each CDR3. The D gene is left open where the match is weak. The size entry is marked missing in some rows and otherwise reads once, few, many or a size class.

.	TRBJ1-5	TRBV3-1/TRBV3-2	once	TGTGCCAGCAGCCAAGAAGTAGGCAATCAGCCCCAGCATTTT	CASSQEVGNQPQHF
TRBD1	TRBJ1-6	TRBV7-2	.	TGTGCCAGCAGCTTAGGCGGGACAGCGTTGAATTCACCCCTCCACTTT	CASSLGGTALNSPLHF
TRBD2	TRBJ2-3	TRBV4-1	.	TGCGCCAGCAGTCTAGCGGCGGGCACAGATACGCAGTATTTT	CASSLAAGTDTQYF
TRBD1	TRBJ1-2	TRBV19	.	TGTGCCAGCCGACAGGGGCGGGTATCCTATGGCTACACCTTC	CASRQGRVSYGYTF
.	TRBJ1-1	TRBV5-4	.	TGTGCCAGCAGCTTAGGAGGGCCGGGCGTAGGCACTGAAGCTTTCTTT	CASSLGGPGVGTEAFF
.	TRBJ2-3	TRBV2	.	TGTGCCAGCAGGAGTACCACAGATACGCAGTATTTT	CASRSTTDTQYF
.	TRBJ1-2	TRBV10-2	.	TGCGCCAGCGGAGACAGTAACTATGGCTACACCTTC	CASGDSNYGYTF
.	TRBJ2-7	TRBV7-9	.	TGTGCCAGCAGCTTAGGGACGGCTAGCTCCTACGAGCAGTACTTC	CASSLGTASSYEQYF
.	TRBJ1-2	TRBV9	.	TGTGCCAGCAGCGTAGGGCAGACCATTGGAAATGGCTACACCTTC	CASSVGQTIGNGYTF
.	TRBJ2-1	TRBV27	.	TGTGCCAGCAGTTTAATAGGCAGATACAATGAGCAGTTCTTC	CASSLIGRYNEQFF
.	TRBJ2-5	TRBV5-1	.	TGCGCCAGCAGCCCTGGGGACCCACCGTACCAAGAGACCCAGTACTTC	CASSPGDPPYQETQYF
TRBD1	TRBJ1-2	TRBV2	.	TGTGCCAGCAGTGAAGTACAGGGGAGGAACTATGGCTACACCTTC	CASSEVQGRNYGYTF
.	TRBJ1-1	TRBV6-5	once	TGTGCCAGCAGTTACTCCGGGATATTGAACACTGAAGCTTTCTTT	CASSYSGILNTEAFF